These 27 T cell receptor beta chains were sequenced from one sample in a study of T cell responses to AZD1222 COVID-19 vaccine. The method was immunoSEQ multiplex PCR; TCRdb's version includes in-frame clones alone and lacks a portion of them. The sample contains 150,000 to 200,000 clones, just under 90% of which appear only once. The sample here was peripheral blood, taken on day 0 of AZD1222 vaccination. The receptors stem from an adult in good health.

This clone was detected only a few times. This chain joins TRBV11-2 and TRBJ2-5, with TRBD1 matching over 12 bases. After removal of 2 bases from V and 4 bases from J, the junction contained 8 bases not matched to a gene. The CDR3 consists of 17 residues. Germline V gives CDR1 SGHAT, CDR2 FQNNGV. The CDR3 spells CASSLLRGTGGLETQYF. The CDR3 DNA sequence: TGTGCCAGCAGCTTATTACGGGGGACAGGGGGCTTAGAGACCCAGTACTTC.

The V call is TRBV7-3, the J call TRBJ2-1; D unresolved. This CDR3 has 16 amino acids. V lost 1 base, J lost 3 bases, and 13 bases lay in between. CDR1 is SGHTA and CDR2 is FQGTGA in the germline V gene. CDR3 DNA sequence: TGTGCCAGCAGCTTAAGAGCTACCGGGCTCTACAATGAGCAGTTCTTC. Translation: CASSLRATGLYNEQFF.

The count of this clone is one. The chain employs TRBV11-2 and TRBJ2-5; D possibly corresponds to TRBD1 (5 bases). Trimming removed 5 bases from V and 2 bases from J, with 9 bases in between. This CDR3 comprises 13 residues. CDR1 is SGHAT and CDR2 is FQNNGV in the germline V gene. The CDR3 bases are TGTGCCAGCAGCAAGGGGCTACAAGAGACCCAGTACTTC. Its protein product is CASSKGLQETQYF.

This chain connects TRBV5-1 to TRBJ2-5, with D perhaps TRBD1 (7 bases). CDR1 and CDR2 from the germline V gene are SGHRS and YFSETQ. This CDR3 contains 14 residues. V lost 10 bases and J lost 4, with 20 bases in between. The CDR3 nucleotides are TGCGCCCGCGGACGGAGGGGGCGTGGAGAGACCCAGTACTTC. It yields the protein CARGRRGRGETQYF. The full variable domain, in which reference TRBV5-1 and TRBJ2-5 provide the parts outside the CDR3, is KAGVTQTPRYLIKTRGQQVTLSCSPISGHRSVSWYQQTPGQGLQFLFEYFSETQRNKGNFPGRFSGRQFSNSRSEMNVSTLELGDSALYLCARGRRGRGETQYFGPGTRLLVL.

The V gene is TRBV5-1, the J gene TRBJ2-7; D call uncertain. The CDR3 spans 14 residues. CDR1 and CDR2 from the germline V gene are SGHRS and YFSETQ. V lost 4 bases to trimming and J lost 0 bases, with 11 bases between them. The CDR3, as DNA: TGCGCCAGCAGCGGCACAGTGGACTCCTACGAGCAGTACTTC. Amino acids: CASSGTVDSYEQYF. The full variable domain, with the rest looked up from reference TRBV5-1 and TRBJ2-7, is KAGVTQTPRYLIKTRGQQVTLSCSPISGHRSVSWYQQTPGQGLQFLFEYFSETQRNKGNFPGRFSGRQFSNSRSEMNVSTLELGDSALYLCASSGTVDSYEQYFGPGTRLTVT.

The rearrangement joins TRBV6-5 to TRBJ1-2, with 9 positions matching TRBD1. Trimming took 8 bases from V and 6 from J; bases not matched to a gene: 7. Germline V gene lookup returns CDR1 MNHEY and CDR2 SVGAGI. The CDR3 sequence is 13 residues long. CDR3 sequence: CASQLGQGNGYTF. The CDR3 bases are TGTGCCAGCCAACTCGGACAGGGGAATGGCTACACCTTC.

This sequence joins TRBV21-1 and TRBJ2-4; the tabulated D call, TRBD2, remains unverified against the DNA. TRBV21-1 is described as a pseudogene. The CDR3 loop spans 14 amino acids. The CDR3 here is CASSKGRGGNIQYF. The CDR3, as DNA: TGTGCCAGCAGCAAAGGGAGGGGAGGGAACATTCAGTACTTC.

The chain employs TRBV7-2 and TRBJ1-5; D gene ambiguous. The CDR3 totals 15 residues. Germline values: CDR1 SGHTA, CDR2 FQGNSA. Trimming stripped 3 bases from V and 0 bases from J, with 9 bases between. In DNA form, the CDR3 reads TGTGCCAGCAGCTTCTCCCAGGCTAGCAATCAGCCCCAGCATTTT. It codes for CASSFSQASNQPQHF.

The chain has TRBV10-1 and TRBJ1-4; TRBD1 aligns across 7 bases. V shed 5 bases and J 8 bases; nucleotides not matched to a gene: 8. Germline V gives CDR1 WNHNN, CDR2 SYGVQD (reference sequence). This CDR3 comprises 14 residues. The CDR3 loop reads CASSTGQATEKLFF. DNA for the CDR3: TGCGCCAGCAGTACAGGACAGGCTACGGAAAAACTGTTTTTT.

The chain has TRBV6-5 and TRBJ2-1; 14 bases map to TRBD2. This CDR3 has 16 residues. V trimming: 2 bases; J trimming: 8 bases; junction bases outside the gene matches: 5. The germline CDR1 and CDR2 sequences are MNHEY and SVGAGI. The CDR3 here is CASSYPRTSGGHEQFF. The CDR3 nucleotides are TGTGCCAGCAGTTACCCTCGGACTAGCGGGGGGCATGAGCAGTTCTTC.

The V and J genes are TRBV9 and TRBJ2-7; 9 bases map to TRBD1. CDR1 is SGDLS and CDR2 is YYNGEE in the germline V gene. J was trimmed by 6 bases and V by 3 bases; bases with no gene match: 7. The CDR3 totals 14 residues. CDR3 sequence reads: CASSGRDRVFEQYF. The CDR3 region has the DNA TGTGCCAGCAGCGGCCGGGACAGGGTTTTCGAGCAGTACTTC.

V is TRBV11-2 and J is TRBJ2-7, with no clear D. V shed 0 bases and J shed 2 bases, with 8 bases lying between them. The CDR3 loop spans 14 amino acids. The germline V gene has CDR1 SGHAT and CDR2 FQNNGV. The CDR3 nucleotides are TGTGCCAGCAGCTTAGAGGACGGCACCTACGAGCAGTACTTC. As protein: CASSLEDGTYEQYF.

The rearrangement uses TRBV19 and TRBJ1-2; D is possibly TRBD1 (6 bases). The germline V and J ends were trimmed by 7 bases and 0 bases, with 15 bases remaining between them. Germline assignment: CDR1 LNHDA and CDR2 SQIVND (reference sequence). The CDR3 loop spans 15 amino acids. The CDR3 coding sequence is TGTGCCAGTACCGCAGGGGATGAGACTAACTATGGCTACACCTTC. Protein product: CASTAGDETNYGYTF.

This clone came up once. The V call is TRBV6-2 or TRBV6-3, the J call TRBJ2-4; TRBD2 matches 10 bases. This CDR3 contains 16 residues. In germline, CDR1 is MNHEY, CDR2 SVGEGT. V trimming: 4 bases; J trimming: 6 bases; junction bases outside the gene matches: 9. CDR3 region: CASSSSAAGGGNIQYF. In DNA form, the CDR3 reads TGTGCCAGCAGTTCCAGTGCAGCGGGAGGGGGAAACATTCAGTACTTC.

The CDR3 spells CASIRSPQEGPQHF. CDR3 sequence (DNA): TGTGCCAGCATCCGAAGTCCCCAAGAAGGGCCCCAGCATTTT. V and J are TRBV6-5 and TRBJ1-5; D gene ambiguous. Trimming shortened V by 7 bases and J by 9 bases, and 19 bases separated the two germline ends. This CDR3 comprises 14 residues. Germline assignment: CDR1 MNHEY and CDR2 SVGAGI.

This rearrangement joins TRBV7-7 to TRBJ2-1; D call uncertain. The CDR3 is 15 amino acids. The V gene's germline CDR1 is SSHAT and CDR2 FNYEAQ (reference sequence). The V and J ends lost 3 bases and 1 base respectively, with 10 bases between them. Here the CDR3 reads CASSFTLASYNEQFF. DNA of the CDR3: TGTGCCAGCAGCTTTACTTTGGCTTCCTACAATGAGCAGTTCTTC.

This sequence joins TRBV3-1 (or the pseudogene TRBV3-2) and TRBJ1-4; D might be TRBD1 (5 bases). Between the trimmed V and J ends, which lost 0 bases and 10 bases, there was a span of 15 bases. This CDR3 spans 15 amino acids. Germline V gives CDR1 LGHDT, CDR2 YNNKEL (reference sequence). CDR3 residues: CASSQDMAGWGKLFF. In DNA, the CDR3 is TGTGCCAGCAGCCAAGATATGGCAGGGTGGGGAAAACTGTTTTTT.

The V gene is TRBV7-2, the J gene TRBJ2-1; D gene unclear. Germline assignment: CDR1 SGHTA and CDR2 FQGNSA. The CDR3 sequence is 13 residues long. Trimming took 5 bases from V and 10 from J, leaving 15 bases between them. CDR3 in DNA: TGTGCCAGCAGCCCATTCTTAAATTTGGAGCAGTTCTTC. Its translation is CASSPFLNLEQFF.

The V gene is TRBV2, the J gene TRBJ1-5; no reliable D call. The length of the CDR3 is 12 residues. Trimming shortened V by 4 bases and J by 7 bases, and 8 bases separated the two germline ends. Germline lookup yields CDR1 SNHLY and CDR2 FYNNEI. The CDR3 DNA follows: TGTGCCAGCAGTGCCTCTGTACAGCCCCAGCATTTT. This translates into CASSASVQPQHF. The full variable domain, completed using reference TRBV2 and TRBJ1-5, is EPEVTQTPSHQVTQMGQEVILRCVPISNHLYFYWYRQILGQKVEFLVSFYNNEISEKSEIFDDQFSVERPDGSNFTLKIRSTKLEDSAMYFCASSASVQPQHFGDGTRLSIL.

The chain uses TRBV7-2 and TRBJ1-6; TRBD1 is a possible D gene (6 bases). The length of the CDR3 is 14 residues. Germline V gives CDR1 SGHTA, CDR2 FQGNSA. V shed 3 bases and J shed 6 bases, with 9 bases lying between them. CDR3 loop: CASSFRGGNSPLHF. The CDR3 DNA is TGTGCCAGCAGCTTTAGGGGGGGTAATTCACCCCTCCACTTT.

In nucleotides, the CDR3 is TGTGCCAGCAGTTTAGCGAGGTCTCTGCGAGCTTTCTTT. It codes for CASSLARSLRAFF. This chain uses TRBV28 with TRBJ1-1; no firm D call. This CDR3 has 13 residues. Germline CDR1 is MDHEN and CDR2 is SYDVKM. With 2 bases removed from V and 10 bases from J, the gap between germline ends came to 14 bases. Combining the CDR3 with reference TRBV28 and TRBJ1-1 gives the whole variable domain DVKVTQSSRYLVKRTGEKVFLECVQDMDHENMFWYRQDPGLGLRLIYFSYDVKMKEKGDIPEGYSVSREKKERFSLILESASTNQTSMYLCASSLARSLRAFFGQGTRLTVV.

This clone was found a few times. The CDR3 here is CASTGPVYGYTF. CDR3 bases: TGTGCCAGCACCGGGCCAGTCTATGGCTACACCTTC. The V gene is TRBV28, the J gene TRBJ1-2; no clear D. Looked up from germline, CDR1 is MDHEN and CDR2 is SYDVKM. CDR3 length equals 12 residues. V lost 7 bases and J 4 bases, leaving 10 bases between the germline ends.

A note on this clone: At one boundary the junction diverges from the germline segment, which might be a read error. The DNA of the CDR3 is TGTGCCGTGAAAAGAGACAGGGCCTATGACTACACCTTC. This sequence encodes CAVKRDRAYDYTF. The J gene is TRBJ1-2, the V gene TRBV2, with TRBD1 identical over 7 bases. In germline, CDR1 is SNHLY, CDR2 FYNNEI. The CDR3 runs 13 residues.

This chain's CDR3 is CAISWDESYGYTF. The CDR3 region has the DNA TGTGCCATCAGCTGGGACGAAAGCTATGGCTACACCTTC. V is TRBV10-3 and J is TRBJ1-2, with a possible D match to TRBD1 (5 bases). This CDR3 spans 13 amino acids. The V and J ends lost 6 bases and 4 bases respectively, with 12 bases between them. Germline V lookup: CDR1 ENHRY, CDR2 SYGVKD.

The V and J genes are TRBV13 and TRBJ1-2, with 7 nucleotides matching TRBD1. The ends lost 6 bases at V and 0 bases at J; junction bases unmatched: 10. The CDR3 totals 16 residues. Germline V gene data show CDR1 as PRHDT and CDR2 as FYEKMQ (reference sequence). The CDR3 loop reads CASSSLQDRTNYGYTF. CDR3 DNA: TGTGCCAGCAGTTCACTACAGGACAGGACTAACTATGGCTACACCTTC.

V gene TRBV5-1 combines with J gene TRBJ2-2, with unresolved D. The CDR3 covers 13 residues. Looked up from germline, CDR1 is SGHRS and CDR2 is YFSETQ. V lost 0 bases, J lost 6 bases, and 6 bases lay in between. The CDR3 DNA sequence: TGCGCCAGCAGCTTGGGGTACCCCGGGGAGCTGTTTTTT. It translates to CASSLGYPGELFF.

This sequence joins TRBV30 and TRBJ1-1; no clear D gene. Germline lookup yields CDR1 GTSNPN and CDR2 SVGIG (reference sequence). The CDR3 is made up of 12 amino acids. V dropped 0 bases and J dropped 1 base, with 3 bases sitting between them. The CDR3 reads CAWSVGNTEAFF. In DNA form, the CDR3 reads TGTGCCTGGAGTGTTGGGAACACTGAAGCTTTCTTT.